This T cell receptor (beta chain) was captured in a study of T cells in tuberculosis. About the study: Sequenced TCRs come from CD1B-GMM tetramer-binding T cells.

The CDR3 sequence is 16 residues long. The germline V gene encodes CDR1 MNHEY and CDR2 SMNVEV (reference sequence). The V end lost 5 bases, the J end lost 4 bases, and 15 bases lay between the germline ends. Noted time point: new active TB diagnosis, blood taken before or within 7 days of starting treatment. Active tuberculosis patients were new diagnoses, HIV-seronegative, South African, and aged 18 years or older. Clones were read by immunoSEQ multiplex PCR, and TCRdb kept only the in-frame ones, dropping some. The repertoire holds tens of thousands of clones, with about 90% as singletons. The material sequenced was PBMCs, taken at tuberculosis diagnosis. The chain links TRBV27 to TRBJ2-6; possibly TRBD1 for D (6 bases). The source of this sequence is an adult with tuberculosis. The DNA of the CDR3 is TGTGCCAGCAGTCCAGGGGCCCTCGGAGGGGCCAACGTCCTGACTTTC. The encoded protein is CASSPGALGGANVLTF.